This T cell receptor (beta chain) was captured in a study of T cells in Graves' hyperthyroidism and ophthalmopathy. Overall study results and limits: Appearing also in blood were most of the thyroid clonotypes expanded above 0.001.

As to this clonotype: Its antigen is unknown.

Amplification yielded TCR beta CDR3 regions, with RNA transcripts as the source. During a first-round RT-PCR of the TCR CDR3, the HTBI primer set was used. TCRdb independently ran MiXCR on the multiplex PCR reads; one entry per CDR3 protein. The data show some 600,000 distinct CDR3 sequences, 14% seen once. The V and J ends lost 1 base and 4 bases respectively, with 10 bases between them. Germline V gives CDR1 MGHRA, CDR2 YSYEKL. The length of the CDR3 is 14 residues. This chain joins TRBV4-1 and TRBJ2-5; D uncertain. The TCR was taken from a woman aged 25 to 39 with Graves' hyperthyroidism that later progressed to Graves' ophthalmopathy. The sample comprised blood. The CDR3 nucleotides are TGCGCCAGCAGCCAAGTTCTGGTTGGAGAGACCCAGTACTTC. Protein sequence: CASSQVLVGETQYF.